The next 19 T cell receptor beta chains were all read from a single sample in a study of human T cells and chemical hapten exposure. The time point was: pre-sensitization, week 0. Treatment indicated: therapeutic diphenylcyclopropenone sensitization with weekly scalp DPC. TCRdb analysed the RACE reads with MiXCR anew, one entry per CDR3 protein. The sample contains 300,000 to 450,000 distinct CDR3 sequences, about 5.1% of which appear only once. The sample in question was whole blood, obtained in connection with sensitization to the hapten diphenylcyclopropenone (DPC). The receptors were sampled from a woman between 50 and 59 years old with alopecia areata. Some clones in this sample may be carry-over from other donors' samples.

This clonotype has a count of ten or more. The chain couples TRBV12-3 or TRBV12-4 to TRBJ2-7; D possibly corresponds to TRBD2 (5 bases). The CDR3 loop spans 10 amino acids. Deletions cut 9 bases from V and 7 bases from J, with 10 bases between. The CDR3 loop reads CARGVPEQYF. The CDR3 DNA reads TGTGCCAGGGGAGTTCCAGAGCAGTACTTC.

The chain couples TRBV6-5 to TRBJ2-5; 9 bases are shared with TRBD2. Germline values: CDR1 MNHEY, CDR2 SVGAGI. The CDR3 covers 16 residues. Losses at the gene ends were 3 bases for V and 5 bases for J; bases not matched to a gene: 10. CDR3: CASSYPTSGGSETQYF. The DNA for the CDR3 is TGTGCCAGCAGTTATCCTACAAGCGGGGGGTCCGAGACCCAGTACTTC.

This clonotype was seen many times. The genes are TRBV7-9 and TRBJ2-3, with D possibly TRBD2 on 5 matching bases. V was clipped by 4 bases and J by 4 bases, with 18 bases between them. The CDR3 spans 16 residues. The V gene's germline CDR1 is SEHNR and CDR2 FQNEAQ (reference sequence). In DNA form, the CDR3 reads TGTGCCAGCAGCTCCACGGCGGGTTCCACGGCAGATACGCAGTATTTT. This translates into CASSSTAGSTADTQYF.

V gene TRBV15 combines with J gene TRBJ1-5, with D uncertain. The ends were cut back, 8 bases at V and 1 base at J, with 12 bases in the middle. Germline V gene lookup returns CDR1 LNHNV and CDR2 YYDKDF (reference sequence). The CDR3 sequence is 14 residues long. The CDR3 coding sequence is TGTGCCACCTCACCCAGTTTAAGCAATCAGCCCCAGCATTTT. The encoded protein is CATSPSLSNQPQHF.

This clonotype showed up just a few times. This chain connects TRBV27 to TRBJ2-3; D is possibly TRBD2 (5 bases). Germline loops: CDR1 MNHEY, CDR2 SMNVEV (reference sequence). This CDR3 comprises 15 residues. Trimming shortened V by 0 bases and J by 6 bases, and 13 bases separated the two germline ends. As DNA, the CDR3 is TGTGCCAGCAGTTTATCGAACGCGGGTTTTGATACGCAGTATTTT. This encodes CASSLSNAGFDTQYF.

This clonotype has only a few counts. The chain recombines TRBV20-1 with TRBJ1-1; D is unclear. The CDR3 consists of 13 residues. Germline values: CDR1 DFQATT, CDR2 SNEGSKA (reference sequence). V was pared by 0 bases and J by 11 bases, with 16 bases between. Here the CDR3 DNA reads TGCAGTGCTAGAGATCACGGCCGCACGTATGCTTTCTTT. This codes for CSARDHGRTYAFF.

This clonotype was seen a few times. CDR3: CASSLGFGSRTDTQYF. CDR3 nucleotides: TGTGCCAGCAGCTTAGGCTTCGGGAGTCGGACAGATACGCAGTATTTT. The chain couples TRBV7-2 to TRBJ2-3, with D perhaps TRBD2 (6 bases). V lost 1 base, J lost 3 bases, and 14 bases lay in between. The CDR3 has 16 amino acids. Per germline, CDR1 SGHTA and CDR2 FQGNSA.

This clonotype occurred many times. This chain uses TRBV16 with TRBJ1-1; no reliable D call. V lost 2 bases and J 4 bases, leaving 8 bases between the germline ends. The CDR3 is made up of 13 amino acids. The germline V gene has CDR1 KGHSY and CDR2 FQNENV. In DNA form, the CDR3 reads TGTGCCAGCAGCCAAACCAGAGTCACTGAAGCTTTCTTT. This gives the protein CASSQTRVTEAFF.

This clonotype was observed at least ten times. The chain is built from TRBV18 and TRBJ1-5; D is undetermined. From germline, CDR1 is KGHSH and CDR2 LQKENI. V lost 3 bases and J 13 bases, leaving 13 bases between the germline ends. The CDR3 runs to 12 residues. The CDR3 sequence is CASSPSDLVQHF. In DNA, the CDR3 is TGTGCCAGCTCACCCTCGGACCTGGTTCAGCATTTT.

The rearrangement joins TRBV7-6 to TRBJ2-3; 10 nucleotides agree with TRBD2. Germline CDR1 and CDR2: SGHVS and FNYEAQ. The CDR3 runs 18 residues. The V and J ends lost 1 base and 1 base, in that order; junction bases with no gene match: 8. In DNA, the CDR3 is TGTGCCAGCAGCTTAGAGGCTAGCGGGAGCGGGGGCACAGATACGCAGTATTTT. It codes for CASSLEASGSGGTDTQYF.

In its sample, this clonotype was seen many times. The chain has TRBV12-3 or TRBV12-4 and TRBJ2-1, with D maybe TRBD2 (7 bases). The CDR3 is 14 amino acids. Trimming pared 3 bases from V and 7 bases from J, leaving 13 bases between. The CDR3 loop is CASSFGGRSNEQFF. The CDR3 DNA reads TGTGCCAGCAGTTTCGGGGGGCGATCTAATGAGCAGTTCTTC.

This clonotype was detected many times. The J gene is TRBJ2-7, the V gene TRBV7-2; the match to TRBD1 covers 9 bases. With V trimmed by 2 bases and J by 2 bases, 4 bases remained unmatched. Germline-derived CDR1 and CDR2 are SGHTA and FQGNSA. The CDR3 contains 15 residues. The CDR3 here is CASSLMGQGPYEQYF. In DNA form, the CDR3 reads TGTGCCAGCAGCTTAATGGGACAGGGTCCCTACGAGCAGTACTTC.

This clonotype was observed at least ten times. The rearrangement joins TRBV10-3 to TRBJ2-1, with 7 nucleotides matching TRBD1. The V gene's germline CDR1 is ENHRY and CDR2 SYGVKD. This CDR3 has 12 residues. J gave up 4 bases and V 6 bases, and 0 bases lay outside the gene matches. This CDR3 is CAIRGQYNEQFF. For the CDR3, the DNA is TGTGCCATCAGGGGACAGTACAATGAGCAGTTCTTC.

This clonotype was recorded many times. The chain has TRBV3-1 and TRBJ2-1, with 8 bases fitting TRBD1. CDR3 length: 15 residues. Germline trimming cut 1 base from V and 7 bases from J; bases unmatched to any gene: 6. Germline CDR1 LGHDT, CDR2 YNNKEL (reference sequence). The CDR3 DNA reads as TGTGCCAGCAGCCAAGTTCAGGGGGCAGGGAATGAGCAGTTCTTC. Its protein product is CASSQVQGAGNEQFF.

This clonotype occurred many times. This chain links TRBV7-2 with TRBJ2-1, with no clear D. Germline CDR1 and CDR2: SGHTA and FQGNSA. The CDR3 totals 16 residues. Trimming took 5 bases from V and 0 from J, leaving 14 bases between them. The DNA of the CDR3 is TGTGCCAGCAGCGATGGGGTCCTGAGCTCCTACAATGAGCAGTTCTTC. It encodes CASSDGVLSSYNEQFF.

The sample holds many counts of this clonotype. V gene TRBV7-2 combines with J gene TRBJ2-3; TRBD1 matches at 7 bases. The CDR3 covers 14 residues. The germline CDR1 and CDR2 sequences are SGHTA and FQGNSA. Germline trimming cut 3 bases from V and 4 bases from J; bases unmatched to any gene: 4. The CDR3: CASSFTGDADTQYF. DNA of the CDR3: TGTGCCAGCAGCTTTACAGGGGATGCAGATACGCAGTATTTT.

This clonotype was seen ten or more times. This chain links TRBV13 with TRBJ1-4, with no clear D. This CDR3 spans 16 amino acids. Germline V gene sequence: CDR1 PRHDT, CDR2 FYEKMQ (reference sequence). V dropped 5 bases and J dropped 0 bases, with 13 bases sitting between them. This CDR3 reads CASSPGSSATNEKLFF. CDR3 coding DNA: TGTGCCAGCAGCCCGGGATCCTCAGCAACTAATGAAAAACTGTTTTTT.

The V call is TRBV5-6, the J call TRBJ1-1, with a possible D match to TRBD1 (6 bases). Trimming left V 2 bases short and J 5 bases short, with 16 bases between. There are 15 residues in the CDR3. Germline assignment: CDR1 SGHDT and CDR2 YYEEEE. CDR3 coding DNA: TGTGCCAGCAGCTTATTGGGCAGGGGATGGACTGAAGCTTTCTTT. This sequence encodes CASSLLGRGWTEAFF. The full variable domain, rest sourced from reference TRBV5-6 and TRBJ1-1, is DAGVTQSPTHLIKTRGQQVTLRCSPKSGHDTVSWYQQALGQGPQFIFQYYEEEERQRGNFPDRFSGHQFPNYSSELNVNALLLGDSALYLCASSLLGRGWTEAFFGQGTRLTVV.

The sample holds many counts of this clonotype. CDR3 nucleotides: TGTGCCAGCGGGGCCTCCCTCGGGCAGTTCTTC. The encoded protein is CASGASLGQFF. The V call is TRBV6-2 or TRBV6-3, the J call TRBJ2-1; a weak D match, TRBD1 (5 bases). Germline lookup yields CDR1 MNHEY and CDR2 SVGEGT. Trimming pared 8 bases from V and 12 bases from J, leaving 14 bases between. The CDR3 is 11 residues long.